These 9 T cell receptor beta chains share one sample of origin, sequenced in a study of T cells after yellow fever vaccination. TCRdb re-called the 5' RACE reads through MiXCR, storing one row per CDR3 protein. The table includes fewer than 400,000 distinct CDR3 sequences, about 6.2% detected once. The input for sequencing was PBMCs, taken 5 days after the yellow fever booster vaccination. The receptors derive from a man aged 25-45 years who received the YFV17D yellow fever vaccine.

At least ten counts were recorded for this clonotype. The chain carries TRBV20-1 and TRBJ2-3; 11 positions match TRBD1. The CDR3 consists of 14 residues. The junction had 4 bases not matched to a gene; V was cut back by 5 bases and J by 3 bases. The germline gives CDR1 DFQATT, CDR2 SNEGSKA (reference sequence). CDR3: CSAPGQGATDTQYF. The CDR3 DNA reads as TGCAGTGCTCCCGGACAGGGGGCAACAGATACGCAGTATTTT.

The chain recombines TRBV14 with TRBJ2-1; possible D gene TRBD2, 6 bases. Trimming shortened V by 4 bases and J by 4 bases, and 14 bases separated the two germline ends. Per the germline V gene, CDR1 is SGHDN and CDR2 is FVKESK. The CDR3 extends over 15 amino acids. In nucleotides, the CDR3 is TGTGCCAGCAGCCTGGGACTCGGTCATTACAATGAGCAGTTCTTC. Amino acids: CASSLGLGHYNEQFF.

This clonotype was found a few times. CDR3 sequence (DNA): TGTGCCAGCAGCGAAACAGAATATAGCAATCAGCCCCAGCATTTT. Translating gives CASSETEYSNQPQHF. J is TRBJ1-5 and V is TRBV21-1. TRBV21-1 is a known pseudogene. The CDR3 is 15 residues long.

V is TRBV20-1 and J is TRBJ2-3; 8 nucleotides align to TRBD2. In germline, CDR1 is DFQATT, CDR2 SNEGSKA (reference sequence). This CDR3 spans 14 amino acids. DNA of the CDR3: TGCAGCTCAGGCGTAGCGGGATTTTCAGATACGCAGTATTTT. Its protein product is CSSGVAGFSDTQYF.

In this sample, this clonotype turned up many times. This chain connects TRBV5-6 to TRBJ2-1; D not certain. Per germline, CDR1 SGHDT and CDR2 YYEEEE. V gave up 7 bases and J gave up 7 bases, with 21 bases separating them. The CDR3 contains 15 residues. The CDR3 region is CASAKAPISRNEQFF. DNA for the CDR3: TGTGCCAGCGCTAAGGCCCCCATATCACGAAATGAGCAGTTCTTC.

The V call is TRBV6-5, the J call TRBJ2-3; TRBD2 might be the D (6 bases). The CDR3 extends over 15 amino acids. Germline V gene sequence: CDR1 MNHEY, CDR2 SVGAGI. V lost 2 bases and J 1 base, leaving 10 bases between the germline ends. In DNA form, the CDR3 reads TGTGCCAGCAGTTACCTGGCGGGACGCACAGATACGCAGTATTTT. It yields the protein CASSYLAGRTDTQYF.

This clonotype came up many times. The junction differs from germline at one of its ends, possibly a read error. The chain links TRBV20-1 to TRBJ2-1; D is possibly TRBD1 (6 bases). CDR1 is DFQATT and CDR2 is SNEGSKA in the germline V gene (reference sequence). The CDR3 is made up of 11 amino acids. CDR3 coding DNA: TGCAGTGCTGACGACAGGACCCGAATAACCTTC. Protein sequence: CSADDRTRITF.

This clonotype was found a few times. CDR3 region: CASSATSAGGTDTQYF. In nucleotides, the CDR3 is TGTGCCAGCTCAGCCACCTCTGCGGGAGGCACAGATACGCAGTATTTT. The chain combines TRBV18 with TRBJ2-3, with TRBD2 identical over 7 bases. The CDR3 length is 16 residues. Germline V lookup: CDR1 KGHSH, CDR2 LQKENI. V dropped 5 bases and J dropped 1; count of bases not matched to a gene: 9.

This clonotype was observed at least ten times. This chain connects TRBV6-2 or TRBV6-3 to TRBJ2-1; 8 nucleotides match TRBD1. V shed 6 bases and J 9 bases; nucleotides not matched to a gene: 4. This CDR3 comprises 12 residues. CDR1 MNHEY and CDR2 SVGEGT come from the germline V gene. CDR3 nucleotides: TGTGCCAGCAGGGGACAGGAGGGTGAGCAGTTCTTC. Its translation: CASRGQEGEQFF.